This TCR beta chain derives from a study of CD8+CD57+ T cells in acquired aplastic anemia. Trimming took off 4 bases at V and 1 base at J, with 8 bases between the two ends. The CDR3 contains 13 residues. Germline V gene data show CDR1 as SGHDT and CDR2 as YYEEEE. The study profiled TCR beta VDJ and CDR3 using genomic DNA as template. TCRdb re-derived calls from the reads in MiXCR, one entry per CDR3 protein. The sample holds 400,000 to 600,000 distinct CDR3 sequences, less than 35% seen once. Patients chosen for sequencing had shown CD8+CD57+ cell expansion by flow cytometry. Therapy had not been given to patients before blood sampling. Notes on this clonotype: Its specificity is not known.

Overall study results and limits: Controls and patients did not differ significantly in CD8+ Simpson's diversity. Comparison of patients with controls identified nearly 30 shared CD8+ CDR3 sequences.

Sequenced: sorted CD4+, CD8+, or CD8+CD57+ T cells (not recorded which) from PBMCs. V gene TRBV5-6 combines with J gene TRBJ2-5, with D uncertain. The clonotype originates from a human donor with aplastic anemia. The CDR3 DNA is TGTGCCAGCAGCCGATGGGTCCAAGAGACCCAGTACTTC. This sequence encodes CASSRWVQETQYF.